This T cell receptor (beta chain) was sequenced in a study of T-cell reconstitution after alpha-beta-depleted transplantation in children. Library preparation (for TCRbeta) was performed with unique molecular identifiers. TCRdb ran MiXCR on the PCR reads and lists one entry per CDR3 protein. Of 420,000 or so distinct CDR3 sequences in the sample, approximately 11% are singletons; the top ten hold 5% to 6.5%. Looked up from germline, CDR1 is SGHTS and CDR2 is YDEGEE. Trimming cost V 1 base and J 5 bases, with 13 bases left between them. The CDR3 is 15 amino acids. This TCR came from a human donor who donated a stem cell graft to a child with acute myeloid leukemia. The J gene is TRBJ2-1, the V gene TRBV5-8; D is possibly TRBD1 or TRBD2 (5 bases each). The sample consisted of PBMCs from the stem cell graft donor, taken from the stem cell graft. CDR3 residues: CASSLLPGRHNEQFF. The CDR3 DNA is TGTGCCAGCAGCTTGCTACCGGGGCGTCACAATGAGCAGTTCTTC.